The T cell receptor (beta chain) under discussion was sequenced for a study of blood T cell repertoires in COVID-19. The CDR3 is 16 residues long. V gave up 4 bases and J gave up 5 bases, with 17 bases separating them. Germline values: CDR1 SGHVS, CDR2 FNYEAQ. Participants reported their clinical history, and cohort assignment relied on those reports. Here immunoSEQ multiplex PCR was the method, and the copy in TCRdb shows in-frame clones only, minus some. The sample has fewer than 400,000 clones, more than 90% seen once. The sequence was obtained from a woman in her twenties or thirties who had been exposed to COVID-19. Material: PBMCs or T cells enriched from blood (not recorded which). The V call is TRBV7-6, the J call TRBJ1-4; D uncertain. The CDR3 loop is CASSSSPGEGNEKLFF. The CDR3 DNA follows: TGTGCCAGCAGCTCGTCCCCCGGGGAAGGAAATGAAAAACTGTTTTTT. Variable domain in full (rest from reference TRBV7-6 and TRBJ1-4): GAGVSQSPRYKVTKRGQDVALRCDPISGHVSLYWYRQALGQGPEFLTYFNYEAQQDKSGLPNDRFSAERPEGSISTLTIQRTEQRDSAMYRCASSSSPGEGNEKLFFGSGTQLSVL.